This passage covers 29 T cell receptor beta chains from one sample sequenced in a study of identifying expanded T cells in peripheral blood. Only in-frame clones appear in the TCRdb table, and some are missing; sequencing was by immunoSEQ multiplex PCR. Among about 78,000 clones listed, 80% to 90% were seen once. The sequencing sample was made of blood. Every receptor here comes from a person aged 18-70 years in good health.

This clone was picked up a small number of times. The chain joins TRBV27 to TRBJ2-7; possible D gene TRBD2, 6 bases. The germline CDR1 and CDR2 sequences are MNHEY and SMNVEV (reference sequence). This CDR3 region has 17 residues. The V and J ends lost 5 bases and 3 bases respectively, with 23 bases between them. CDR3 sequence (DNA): TGTGCCAGCAGTCCCTACCCGTCAAGACTAGATGGCTACGAGCAGTACTTC. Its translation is CASSPYPSRLDGYEQYF.

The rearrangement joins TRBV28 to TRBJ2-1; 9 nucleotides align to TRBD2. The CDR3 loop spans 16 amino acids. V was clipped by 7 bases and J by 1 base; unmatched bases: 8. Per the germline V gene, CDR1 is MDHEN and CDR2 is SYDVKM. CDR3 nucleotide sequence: TGTGCCAGCACTCAGACTAGCGGTGGGTCCTACAATGAGCAGTTCTTC. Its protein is CASTQTSGGSYNEQFF.

This CDR3 reads CASSQEQGSYEQYF. The CDR3 region has the DNA TGCGCCAGCAGCCAAGAACAGGGTTCCTACGAGCAGTACTTC. The rearrangement joins TRBV4-1 to TRBJ2-7, with a weak D call TRBD1 (6 bases). Germline CDR1 is MGHRA and CDR2 is YSYEKL. The CDR3 extends over 14 amino acids. The ends were cut back, 0 bases at V and 1 base at J, with 7 bases in the middle.

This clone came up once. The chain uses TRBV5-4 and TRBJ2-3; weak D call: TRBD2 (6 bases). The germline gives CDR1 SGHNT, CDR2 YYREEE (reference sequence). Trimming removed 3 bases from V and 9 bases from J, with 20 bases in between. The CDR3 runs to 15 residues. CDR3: CASSSLGRDEFTQYF. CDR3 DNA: TGTGCCAGCAGCTCCCTAGGGCGGGATGAATTCACGCAGTATTTT.

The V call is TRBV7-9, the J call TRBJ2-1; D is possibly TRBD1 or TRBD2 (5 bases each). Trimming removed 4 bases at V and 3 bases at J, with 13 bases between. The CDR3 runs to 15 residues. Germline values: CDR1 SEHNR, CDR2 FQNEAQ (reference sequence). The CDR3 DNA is TGTGCCAGCAGCTCAGCACTGGGGGTCTACAATGAGCAGTTCTTC. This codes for CASSSALGVYNEQFF.

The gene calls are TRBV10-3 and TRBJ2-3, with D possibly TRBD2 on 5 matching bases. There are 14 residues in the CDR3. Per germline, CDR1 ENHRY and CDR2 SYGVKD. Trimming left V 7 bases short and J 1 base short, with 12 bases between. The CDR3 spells CAINGGRGTDTQYF. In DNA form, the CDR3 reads TGTGCCATCAACGGAGGCCGCGGCACAGATACGCAGTATTTT.

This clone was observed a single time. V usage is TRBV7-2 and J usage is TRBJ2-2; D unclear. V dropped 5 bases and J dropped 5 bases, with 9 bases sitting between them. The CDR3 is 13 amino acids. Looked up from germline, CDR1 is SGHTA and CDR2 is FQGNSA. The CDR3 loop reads CASSELITGELFF. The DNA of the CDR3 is TGTGCCAGCAGCGAACTTATAACCGGGGAGCTGTTTTTT.

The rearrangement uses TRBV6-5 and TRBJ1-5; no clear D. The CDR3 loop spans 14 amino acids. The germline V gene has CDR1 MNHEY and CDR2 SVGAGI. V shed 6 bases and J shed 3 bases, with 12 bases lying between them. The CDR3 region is CASSSAGNNQPQHF. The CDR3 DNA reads TGTGCCAGCAGCAGCGCCGGGAACAATCAGCCCCAGCATTTT.

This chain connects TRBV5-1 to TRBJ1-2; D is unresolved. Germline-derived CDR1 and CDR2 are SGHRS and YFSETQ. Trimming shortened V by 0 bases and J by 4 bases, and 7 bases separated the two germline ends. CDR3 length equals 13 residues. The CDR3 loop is CASSLDYSYGYTF. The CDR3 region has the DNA TGCGCCAGCAGCTTGGATTACTCCTATGGCTACACCTTC.

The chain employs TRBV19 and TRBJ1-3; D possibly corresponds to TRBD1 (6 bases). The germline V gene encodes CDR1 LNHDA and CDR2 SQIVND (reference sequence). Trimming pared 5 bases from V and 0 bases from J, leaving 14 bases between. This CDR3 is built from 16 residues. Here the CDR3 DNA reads TGTGCCAGTAGTTCCCCGGGACACACCTCTGGAAACACCATATATTTT. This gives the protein CASSSPGHTSGNTIYF.

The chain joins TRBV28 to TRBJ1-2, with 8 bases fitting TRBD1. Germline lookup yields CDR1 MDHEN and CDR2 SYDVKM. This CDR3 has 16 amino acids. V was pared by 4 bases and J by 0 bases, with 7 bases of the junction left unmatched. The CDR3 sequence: CASSWYTGGSNYGYTF. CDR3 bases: TGTGCCAGCAGTTGGTATACAGGGGGATCTAACTATGGCTACACCTTC.

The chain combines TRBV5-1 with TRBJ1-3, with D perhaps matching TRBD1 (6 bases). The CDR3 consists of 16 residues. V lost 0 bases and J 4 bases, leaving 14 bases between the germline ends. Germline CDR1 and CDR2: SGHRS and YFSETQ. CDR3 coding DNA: TGCGCCAGCAGCTTGGATACAGGGAGTGAGGGAAACACCATATATTTT. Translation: CASSLDTGSEGNTIYF.

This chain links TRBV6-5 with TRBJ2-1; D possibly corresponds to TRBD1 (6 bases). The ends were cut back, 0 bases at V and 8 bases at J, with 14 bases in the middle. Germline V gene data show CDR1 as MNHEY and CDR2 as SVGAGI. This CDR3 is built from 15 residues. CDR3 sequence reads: CASSYSWAGTYEQFF. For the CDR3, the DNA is TGTGCCAGCAGTTACTCTTGGGCAGGGACATATGAGCAGTTCTTC.

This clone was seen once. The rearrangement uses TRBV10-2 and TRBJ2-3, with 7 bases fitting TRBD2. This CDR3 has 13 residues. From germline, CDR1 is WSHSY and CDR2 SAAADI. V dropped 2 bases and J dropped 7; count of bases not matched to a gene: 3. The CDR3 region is CASSEREVNTQYF. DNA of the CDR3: TGCGCCAGCAGTGAGCGGGAGGTGAATACGCAGTATTTT.

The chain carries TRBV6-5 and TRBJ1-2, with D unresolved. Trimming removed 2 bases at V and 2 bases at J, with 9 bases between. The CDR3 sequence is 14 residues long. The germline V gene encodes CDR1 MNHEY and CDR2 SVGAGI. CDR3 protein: CASSYRQKNYGYTF. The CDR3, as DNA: TGTGCCAGCAGTTACAGGCAGAAGAACTATGGCTACACCTTC.

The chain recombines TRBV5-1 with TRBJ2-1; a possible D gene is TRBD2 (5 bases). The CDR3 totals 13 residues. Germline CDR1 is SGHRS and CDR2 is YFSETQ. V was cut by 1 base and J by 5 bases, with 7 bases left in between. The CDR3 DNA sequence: TGCGCCAGCAGCTTGACTAGGAACAATGAGCAGTTCTTC. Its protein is CASSLTRNNEQFF.

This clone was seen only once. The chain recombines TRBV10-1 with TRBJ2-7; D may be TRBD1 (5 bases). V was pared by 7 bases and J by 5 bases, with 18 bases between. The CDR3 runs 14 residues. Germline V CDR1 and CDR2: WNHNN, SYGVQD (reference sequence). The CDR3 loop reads CASIHHEGANEQYF. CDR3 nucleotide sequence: TGCGCCAGCATTCACCACGAAGGGGCAAACGAGCAGTACTTC.

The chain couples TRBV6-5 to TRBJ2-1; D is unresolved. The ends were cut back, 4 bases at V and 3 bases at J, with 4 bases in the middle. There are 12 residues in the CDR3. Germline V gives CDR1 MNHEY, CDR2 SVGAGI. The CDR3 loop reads CASSSGYNEQFF. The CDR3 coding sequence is TGTGCCAGCAGTTCCGGCTACAATGAGCAGTTCTTC.

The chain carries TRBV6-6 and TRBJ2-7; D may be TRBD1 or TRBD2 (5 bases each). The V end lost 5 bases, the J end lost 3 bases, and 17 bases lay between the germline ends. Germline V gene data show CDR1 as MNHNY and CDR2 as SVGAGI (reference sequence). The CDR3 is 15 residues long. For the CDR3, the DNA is TGTGCCAGCAGTCCTGACCCGGGACGGATCTACGAGCAGTACTTC. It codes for CASSPDPGRIYEQYF.

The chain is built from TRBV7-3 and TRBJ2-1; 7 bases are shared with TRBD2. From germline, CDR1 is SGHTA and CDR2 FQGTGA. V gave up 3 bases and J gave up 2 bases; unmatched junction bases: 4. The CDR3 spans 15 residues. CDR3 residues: CASSFAGTTYNEQFF. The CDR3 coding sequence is TGTGCCAGCAGCTTTGCCGGGACTACCTACAATGAGCAGTTCTTC.

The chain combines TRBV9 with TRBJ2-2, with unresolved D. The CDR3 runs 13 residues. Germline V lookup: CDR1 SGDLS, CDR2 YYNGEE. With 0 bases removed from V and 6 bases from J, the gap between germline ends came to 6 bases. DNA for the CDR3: TGTGCCAGCAGCGTAGACATGTCCGGGGAGCTGTTTTTT. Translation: CASSVDMSGELFF.

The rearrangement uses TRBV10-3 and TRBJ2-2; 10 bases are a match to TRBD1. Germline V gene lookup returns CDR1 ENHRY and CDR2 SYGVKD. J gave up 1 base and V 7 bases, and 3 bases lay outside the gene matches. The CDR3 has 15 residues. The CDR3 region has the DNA TGTGCCATCAACGGACAGGGGGGGAACACCGGGGAGCTGTTTTTT. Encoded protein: CAINGQGGNTGELFF.

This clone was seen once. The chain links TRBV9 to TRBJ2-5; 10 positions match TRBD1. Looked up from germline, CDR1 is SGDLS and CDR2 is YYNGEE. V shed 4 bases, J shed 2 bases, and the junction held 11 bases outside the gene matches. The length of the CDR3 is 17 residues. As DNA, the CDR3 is TGTGCCAGCAGCCGATTCTCCGGGACAGGGGTTCAAGAGACCCAGTACTTC. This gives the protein CASSRFSGTGVQETQYF.

The CDR3 nucleotides are TGTGCCAGCAGCTTAGTCTCGTCCTCCTACGAGCAGTACTTC. Protein: CASSLVSSSYEQYF. This rearrangement joins TRBV7-2 to TRBJ2-7, with D unclear. This CDR3 has 14 amino acids. Trimming pared 1 base from V and 0 bases from J, leaving 7 bases between. Germline CDR1 is SGHTA and CDR2 is FQGNSA.

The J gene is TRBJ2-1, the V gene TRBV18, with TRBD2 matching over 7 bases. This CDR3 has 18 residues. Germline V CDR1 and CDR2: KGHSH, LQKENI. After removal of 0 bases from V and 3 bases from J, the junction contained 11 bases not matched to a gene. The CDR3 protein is CASSPPTSSTGGYNEQFF. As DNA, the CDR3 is TGTGCCAGCTCACCACCGACCAGTTCAACGGGGGGCTACAATGAGCAGTTCTTC. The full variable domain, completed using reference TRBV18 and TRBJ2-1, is NAGVMQNPRHLVRRRGQEARLRCSPMKGHSHVYWYRQLPEEGLKFMVYLQKENIIDESGMPKERFSAEFPKEGPSILRIQQVVRGDSAAYFCASSPPTSSTGGYNEQFFGPGTRLTVL.

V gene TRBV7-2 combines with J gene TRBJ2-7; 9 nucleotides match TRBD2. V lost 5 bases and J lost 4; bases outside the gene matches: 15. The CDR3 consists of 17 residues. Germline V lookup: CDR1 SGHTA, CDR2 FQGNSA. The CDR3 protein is CASSPTTPGLAKYEQYF. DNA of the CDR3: TGTGCCAGCAGCCCCACAACCCCTGGACTAGCGAAGTACGAGCAGTACTTC.

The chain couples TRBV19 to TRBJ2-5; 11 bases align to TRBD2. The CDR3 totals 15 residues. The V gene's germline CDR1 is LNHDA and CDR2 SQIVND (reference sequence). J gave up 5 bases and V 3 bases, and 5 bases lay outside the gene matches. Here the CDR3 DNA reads TGTGCCAGTAGTATTAGCGGGAGGGCCGAGGAGACCCAGTACTTC. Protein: CASSISGRAEETQYF.

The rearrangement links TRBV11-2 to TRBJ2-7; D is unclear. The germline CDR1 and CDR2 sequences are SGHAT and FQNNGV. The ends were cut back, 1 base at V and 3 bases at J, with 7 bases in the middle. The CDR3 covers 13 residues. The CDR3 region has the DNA TGTGCCAGCAGCTTAGTAGGGAACTACGAGCAGTACTTC. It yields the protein CASSLVGNYEQYF. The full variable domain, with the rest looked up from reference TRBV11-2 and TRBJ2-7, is EAGVAQSPRYKIIEKRQSVAFWCNPISGHATLYWYQQILGQGPKLLIQFQNNGVVDDSQLPKDRFSAERLKGVDSTLKIQPAKLEDSAVYLCASSLVGNYEQYFGPGTRLTVT.

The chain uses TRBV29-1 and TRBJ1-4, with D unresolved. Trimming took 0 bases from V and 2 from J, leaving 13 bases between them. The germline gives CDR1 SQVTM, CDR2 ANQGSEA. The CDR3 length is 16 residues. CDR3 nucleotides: TGCAGCGTTGAAGAGAGTCCGGGCGTCACTAATGAAAAACTGTTTTTT. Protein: CSVEESPGVTNEKLFF.